The 11 T cell receptor beta chains below were found in one sample sequenced in a study of T cell responses to AZD1222 COVID-19 vaccine. Using immunoSEQ multiplex PCR, the repertoire was profiled, and TCRdb retains in-frame clones only, with some absent. The sample has 150,000 to 200,000 clones, roughly 91% seen once. The source material was peripheral blood, sampled 28 days after the second AZD1222 dose. The receptor source for this set is an adult who received the AZD1222 COVID-19 vaccine.

The V call is TRBV12-3 or TRBV12-4, the J call TRBJ1-1, with 7 nucleotides matching TRBD1. V dropped 6 bases and J dropped 9; count of bases not matched to a gene: 7. The CDR3 sequence is 12 residues long. This CDR3 reads CASRRTGGKAFF. CDR3 in DNA: TGTGCCAGCAGGAGGACAGGAGGGAAAGCTTTCTTT.

The DNA for the CDR3 is TGTGCCAGCTCACCTCGTAGGGATACGCAGTATTTT. Translation gives CASSPRRDTQYF. The chain has TRBV18 and TRBJ2-3; no clear D. V dropped 3 bases and J dropped 6 bases, with 7 bases sitting between them. The V gene's germline CDR1 is KGHSH and CDR2 LQKENI. The CDR3 totals 12 residues.

This chain uses TRBV28 with TRBJ1-1; 9 bases align to TRBD1. Germline V lookup: CDR1 MDHEN, CDR2 SYDVKM. The CDR3 length is 13 residues. The V segment lost 2 bases and the J segment 10 bases; nucleotides outside the gene matches: 5. The CDR3 protein is CASSLPGQGGAFF. In DNA, the CDR3 is TGTGCCAGCAGTTTACCGGGACAGGGAGGAGCTTTCTTT.

This clone occurred a few times. The rearrangement uses TRBV29-1 and TRBJ1-1; unclear D gene. The V and J ends lost 2 bases and 1 base respectively, with 8 bases between them. Germline CDR1 is SQVTM and CDR2 is ANQGSEA. The CDR3 totals 13 residues. CDR3 residues: CSVEKTPNTEAFF. The CDR3 DNA follows: TGCAGCGTTGAAAAGACCCCGAACACTGAAGCTTTCTTT.

V usage is TRBV7-3 and J usage is TRBJ2-1, with TRBD2 matching over 10 bases. Germline V gives CDR1 SGHTA, CDR2 FQGTGA. Trimming removed 3 bases from V and 5 bases from J; junction bases left unmatched: 7. The CDR3 runs to 16 residues. The CDR3 nucleotides read TGTGCCAGCAGCTTCCCTCGGACTAGCGGAGACAATGAGCAGTTCTTC. This gives the protein CASSFPRTSGDNEQFF.

In its sample, this clone was seen a few times. The J gene is TRBJ2-2, the V gene TRBV19; 9 bases line up with TRBD1. The CDR3 spans 16 residues. V gave up 4 bases and J gave up 4 bases; unmatched junction bases: 7. Looked up from germline, CDR1 is LNHDA and CDR2 is SQIVND (reference sequence). This CDR3 is CASSTDRDRVTGELFF. CDR3 coding DNA: TGTGCCAGTAGTACCGACCGGGACAGGGTCACCGGGGAGCTGTTTTTT.

The rearrangement uses TRBV6-2 or TRBV6-3 and TRBJ2-7; D not certain. Germline CDR1 MNHEY, CDR2 SVGEGT. The CDR3 consists of 14 residues. Trimming stripped 4 bases from V and 3 bases from J, with 13 bases between. This CDR3 reads CASSSSMAFYEQYF. CDR3 DNA sequence: TGTGCCAGCAGTTCCTCCATGGCTTTCTACGAGCAGTACTTC.

This clone was observed a single time. The chain has TRBV13 and TRBJ2-5; the match to TRBD2 covers 13 bases. V lost 5 bases and J lost 2; bases outside the gene matches: 5. The germline V gene encodes CDR1 PRHDT and CDR2 FYEKMQ (reference sequence). There are 16 residues in the CDR3. CDR3 bases: TGTGCCAGCAGCGCGACGGGACTAGCGGGACAAGAGACCCAGTACTTC. This gives the protein CASSATGLAGQETQYF.

The chain employs TRBV29-1 and TRBJ1-3; D call uncertain. Germline V gives CDR1 SQVTM, CDR2 ANQGSEA. The CDR3 spans 11 residues. The V end lost 1 base, the J end lost 4 bases, and 2 bases lay between the germline ends. The CDR3 DNA sequence: TGCAGCGTTGAAGTCGGAAACACCATATATTTT. This encodes CSVEVGNTIYF.

This clone was found once. The chain has TRBV19 and TRBJ2-7, with D perhaps matching TRBD1 (8 bases). Germline CDR1 and CDR2: LNHDA and SQIVND (reference sequence). Trimming stripped 5 bases from V and 3 bases from J, with 14 bases between. CDR3 length equals 14 residues. The CDR3 here is CASSEQGGGYEQYF. The CDR3 DNA is TGTGCCAGTAGTGAACAGGGGGGGGGCTACGAGCAGTACTTC.

The V and J genes are TRBV5-4 and TRBJ2-7; TRBD1 agrees at 11 bases. V gave up 4 bases and J gave up 7 bases; unmatched junction bases: 7. The length of the CDR3 is 14 residues. From germline, CDR1 is SGHNT and CDR2 YYREEE (reference sequence). The CDR3 reads CASSERDRGGEQYF. The CDR3 region has the DNA TGTGCCAGCAGCGAAAGGGACAGGGGGGGTGAGCAGTACTTC.